Below are 30 T cell receptor beta chains sequenced from a single sample in a study of T-cell memory formation after mild COVID-19 (dated by TCRdb to 2020 to 2023). Receptor amplification or capture employed 5' RACE. TCRdb lists the instrument as Illumina NovaSeq 6000. Using fastp at Q25 and MiXCR, TCRdb reprocessed the public reads and kept productive beta chains. Rows merge per CDR3 protein into single entries with the most common DNA and genes. In all, the sample holds about 560,000 distinct CDR3 sequences, and roughly a sixth of those were seen once. The ten largest clones add up to approximately 8.1% of the sample. The sequenced sample consisted of PBMCs or a T cell subset sorted from them (not recorded which). These receptors came from an adult woman who had mild COVID-19 (a few samples of this study predate the infection). The sample titles of this study are shuffled in the database, so cell type and time point are left out; the donor was told from shared clones.

This clonotype was counted between two and nine times. The chain employs TRBV29-1 and TRBJ1-4; 9 nucleotides agree with TRBD1. The CDR3 is made up of 17 amino acids. CDR1 SQVTM and CDR2 ANQGSEA come from the germline V gene. V lost 6 bases to trimming and J lost 7 bases; unmatched junction nucleotides: 18. CDR3 in amino acids: CSVNPTGQGIRSEKLFF. CDR3 sequence (DNA): TGCAGCGTCAACCCAACCGGACAGGGGATCCGAAGTGAAAAACTGTTTTTT.

The chain recombines TRBV7-9 with TRBJ1-5, with D perhaps TRBD1 (6 bases). V was trimmed by 4 bases and J by 6 bases, leaving 13 bases between them. CDR1 and CDR2 from the germline V gene are SEHNR and FQNEAQ (reference sequence). The CDR3 totals 14 residues. The CDR3, as DNA: TGTGCCAGCAGCTCCGGGGACAAAGGTCAGCCCCAGCATTTT. Residues: CASSSGDKGQPQHF.

V gene TRBV19 combines with J gene TRBJ1-1; no clear D. The germline V and J ends were trimmed by 7 bases and 0 bases, with 9 bases remaining between them. CDR3 size: 13 residues. Germline V CDR1 and CDR2: LNHDA, SQIVND (reference sequence). The CDR3 DNA reads TGTGCCAGTAACACAGTCATGAACACTGAAGCTTTCTTT. This codes for CASNTVMNTEAFF.

The chain recombines TRBV24-1 with TRBJ1-5, with unresolved D. Germline V gives CDR1 KGHDR, CDR2 SFDVKD. The CDR3 covers 14 residues. V dropped 1 base and J dropped 7 bases, with 10 bases sitting between them. The CDR3: CATSDFGVNQPQHF. CDR3 DNA: TGTGCCACCAGTGATTTCGGGGTGAACCAGCCCCAGCATTTT.

This clonotype was detected once. The genes are TRBV2 and TRBJ2-2; unclear D gene. The CDR3 is 10 amino acids. CDR1 is SNHLY, CDR2 FYNNEI, per germline. Trimming removed 8 bases from V and 8 bases from J, with 6 bases in between. CDR3 in DNA: TGTGCCAGCCGAATGGGGGAGCTGTTTTTT. Translated, it gives CASRMGELFF.

The chain links TRBV20-1 to TRBJ2-3, with TRBD2 as a possible D gene (6 bases). This CDR3 region has 14 residues. V lost 4 bases to trimming and J lost 1 base, with 12 bases between them. CDR1 and CDR2 from the germline V gene are DFQATT and SNEGSKA (reference sequence). The CDR3 region has the DNA TGCAGTGCTATAGACGGGAGAGGCACAGATACGCAGTATTTT. This sequence encodes CSAIDGRGTDTQYF.

The table lists this clonotype with a few counts. The rearrangement links TRBV21-1 to TRBJ1-1; the D call TRBD1 from the table was never checked on the DNA. TRBV21-1 is a known pseudogene. The CDR3 is 15 residues long. DNA for the CDR3: TGTGCCAGCAGCAAACGTATAGGGGAGACCACTGAAGCTTTCTTT. Amino acid sequence: CASSKRIGETTEAFF.

In its sample, this clonotype was seen a few times. V and J are TRBV7-2 and TRBJ2-5, with 7 nucleotides matching TRBD1. V gave up 4 bases and J gave up 0 bases; unmatched junction bases: 5. The CDR3 sequence is 15 residues long. Germline-derived CDR1 and CDR2 are SGHTA and FQGNSA. The chain's CDR3 is CASSSRQGNQETQYF. CDR3 DNA sequence: TGTGCCAGCAGCTCTAGACAGGGCAACCAAGAGACCCAGTACTTC.

The CDR3 loop is CASSEGTSKQFF. The CDR3 DNA sequence: TGTGCCAGCAGTGAAGGGACTAGCAAGCAGTTCTTC. The rearrangement links TRBV6-1 to TRBJ2-1, with TRBD2 identical over 8 bases. The V gene end was trimmed by 1 base and the J gene end by 11 bases; junction bases not matched to a gene: 1. The CDR3 extends over 12 amino acids. Germline V gene lookup returns CDR1 MNHNS and CDR2 SASEGT.

The J gene is TRBJ2-2, the V gene TRBV9; 10 positions agree with TRBD1. J lost 4 bases, V lost 0 bases, and 9 bases had no gene match. Germline CDR1 is SGDLS and CDR2 is YYNGEE. CDR3 length: 18 residues. For the CDR3, the DNA is TGTGCCAGCAGCGTAGAAAGTTGGGACAGGGGATTCACCGGGGAGCTGTTTTTT. It encodes CASSVESWDRGFTGELFF.

This clonotype has more than one count but fewer than ten. The chain combines TRBV3-1 with TRBJ2-1; no firm D call. CDR1 and CDR2 from the germline V gene are LGHDT and YNNKEL (reference sequence). The length of the CDR3 is 12 residues. Trimming removed 2 bases at V and 8 bases at J, with 7 bases between. The CDR3 DNA is TGTGCCAGCAGCCAAAGTGGTCATGAGCAGTTCTTC. As protein: CASSQSGHEQFF.

The count of this clonotype is one. J is TRBJ2-7 and V is TRBV19; TRBD2 aligns across 13 bases. With V trimmed by 2 bases and J by 0 bases, 4 bases remained unmatched. The CDR3 consists of 17 residues. Germline V lookup: CDR1 LNHDA, CDR2 SQIVND (reference sequence). This CDR3 reads CASSIFRTSGSSYEQYF. The CDR3 DNA reads as TGTGCCAGTAGTATATTTAGGACTAGCGGGAGCTCCTACGAGCAGTACTTC.

The rearrangement links TRBV28 to TRBJ1-2, with D tentatively TRBD1 (5 bases). Trimming took off 6 bases at V and 4 bases at J, with 21 bases between the two ends. The germline V gene has CDR1 MDHEN and CDR2 SYDVKM. The CDR3 extends over 16 amino acids. The CDR3 loop is CASSRPRAIRGYGYTF. The CDR3 bases are TGTGCCAGCAGCCGCCCTAGGGCGATAAGGGGCTATGGCTACACCTTC.

This clonotype showed up just a few times. J is TRBJ2-7 and V is TRBV5-5, with 11 bases fitting TRBD2. Germline V gene lookup returns CDR1 SGHKS and CDR2 YYEKEE (reference sequence). The CDR3 length is 15 residues. With 3 bases clipped from V and 1 base from J, the junction kept 3 bases outside the gene matches. The CDR3 nucleotides read TGTGCCAGCAGCTGGGGACTAGCGGCTTCCTACGAGCAGTACTTC. Encoded protein: CASSWGLAASYEQYF. The whole variable domain, remainder taken from reference TRBV5-5 and TRBJ2-7, is DAGVTQSPTHLIKTRGQQVTLRCSPISGHKSVSWYQQVLGQGPQFIFQYYEKEERGRGNFPDRFSARQFPNYSSELNVNALLLGDSALYLCASSWGLAASYEQYFGPGTRLTVT.

This clonotype turned up a few times. V and J are TRBV7-9 and TRBJ2-7, with 10 bases matching TRBD2. V shed 6 bases, J shed 3 bases, and the junction held 11 bases outside the gene matches. CDR3 size: 16 residues. Germline assignment: CDR1 SEHNR and CDR2 FQNEAQ (reference sequence). CDR3 sequence: CASSQELAGTNYEQYF. DNA of the CDR3: TGTGCCAGCAGTCAGGAACTAGCGGGGACCAACTACGAGCAGTACTTC.

This clonotype has just a few counts. The gene calls are TRBV5-1 and TRBJ1-4; D is unclear. Trimming took 5 bases from V and 8 from J, leaving 16 bases between them. The V gene's germline CDR1 is SGHRS and CDR2 YFSETQ. This CDR3 has 14 residues. The CDR3 protein is CASRGAGVMEKLFF. CDR3 DNA: TGCGCCAGCAGAGGAGCCGGGGTGATGGAAAAACTGTTTTTT.

The chain combines TRBV29-1 with TRBJ2-7; TRBD1 matches at 9 bases. This CDR3 contains 14 residues. V shed 2 bases, J shed 3 bases, and the junction held 5 bases outside the gene matches. CDR1 and CDR2 from the germline V gene are SQVTM and ANQGSEA. Here the CDR3 DNA reads TGCAGCGTTGAAACGGGACAGGGTCTCTACGAGCAGTACTTC. As protein: CSVETGQGLYEQYF.

This chain uses TRBV7-9 with TRBJ2-4; D gene ambiguous. The CDR3 loop spans 16 amino acids. CDR1 SEHNR and CDR2 FQNEAQ come from the germline V gene (reference sequence). The ends were cut back, 4 bases at V and 0 bases at J, with 13 bases in the middle. The CDR3 coding sequence is TGTGCCAGCAGCTCTAGACATACGATAGCCAAAAACATTCAGTACTTC. Amino acids: CASSSRHTIAKNIQYF.

Only a few counts were recorded for this clonotype. The chain joins TRBV18 to TRBJ1-6, with D possibly TRBD1 on 5 matching bases. Trimming stripped 3 bases from V and 0 bases from J, with 9 bases between. Germline V gene data show CDR1 as KGHSH and CDR2 as LQKENI. CDR3 size: 16 residues. Here the CDR3 DNA reads TGTGCCAGCTCACCGACAGTGGTCTCCTATAATTCACCCCTCCACTTT. Its translation: CASSPTVVSYNSPLHF. Looking up the rest from reference TRBV18 and TRBJ1-6 gives the full variable domain: NAGVMQNPRHLVRRRGQEARLRCSPMKGHSHVYWYRQLPEEGLKFMVYLQKENIIDESGMPKERFSAEFPKEGPSILRIQQVVRGDSAAYFCASSPTVVSYNSPLHFGNGTRLTVT.

V usage is TRBV29-1 and J usage is TRBJ2-2, with D possibly TRBD2 on 6 matching bases. In germline, CDR1 is SQVTM, CDR2 ANQGSEA. This CDR3 comprises 13 residues. V shed 7 bases and J shed 6 bases, with 15 bases lying between them. CDR3 in amino acids: CSAMTSGAGELFF. CDR3 sequence (DNA): TGCAGCGCCATGACTAGTGGGGCCGGGGAGCTGTTTTTT.

This clonotype came up a few times. The rearrangement uses TRBV7-2 and TRBJ1-5; 7 nucleotides line up with TRBD1. This CDR3 is built from 14 residues. J gave up 3 bases and V 6 bases, and 5 bases lay outside the gene matches. Germline values: CDR1 SGHTA, CDR2 FQGNSA. The CDR3 coding sequence is TGTGCCAGCAGACCCGACAGGGTCAATCAGCCCCAGCATTTT. Its protein product is CASRPDRVNQPQHF.

This clonotype was observed a handful of times. J is TRBJ2-2 and V is TRBV5-1; 8 nucleotides line up with TRBD2. V gave up 5 bases and J gave up 6 bases; unmatched junction bases: 9. Germline V gives CDR1 SGHRS, CDR2 YFSETQ. The CDR3 is 15 amino acids. The CDR3 sequence is CASRPRPAGAGELFF. In DNA form, the CDR3 reads TGCGCCAGCAGGCCTCGGCCAGCGGGGGCCGGGGAGCTGTTTTTT. The whole variable domain, remainder taken from reference TRBV5-1 and TRBJ2-2, is KAGVTQTPRYLIKTRGQQVTLSCSPISGHRSVSWYQQTPGQGLQFLFEYFSETQRNKGNFPGRFSGRQFSNSRSEMNVSTLELGDSALYLCASRPRPAGAGELFFGEGSRLTVL.

V is TRBV20-1 and J is TRBJ1-6; D gene uncertain. The CDR3 is 15 residues long. The germline gives CDR1 DFQATT, CDR2 SNEGSKA (reference sequence). Trimming stripped 0 bases from V and 5 bases from J, with 11 bases between. This CDR3 reads CSARDWTGHNSPLHF. In DNA, the CDR3 is TGCAGTGCTAGAGATTGGACTGGCCATAATTCACCCCTCCACTTT.

The V and J genes are TRBV2 and TRBJ2-1; TRBD2 agrees at 7 bases. V shed 0 bases, J shed 2 bases, and the junction held 10 bases outside the gene matches. The length of the CDR3 is 18 residues. Germline CDR1 is SNHLY and CDR2 is FYNNEI. CDR3 bases: TGTGCCAGCAGTGAAGCACTACCTCCTAGCGGAGCCTACAATGAGCAGTTCTTC. Amino acid sequence: CASSEALPPSGAYNEQFF.

The chain employs TRBV7-9 and TRBJ1-5; TRBD1 might be the D (5 bases). Trimming left V 5 bases short and J 3 bases short, with 17 bases between. The CDR3 has 16 residues. In germline, CDR1 is SEHNR, CDR2 FQNEAQ (reference sequence). CDR3 in amino acids: CASSPGTQASNQPQHF. The CDR3 coding sequence is TGTGCCAGCAGCCCAGGGACTCAAGCCTCCAATCAGCCCCAGCATTTT.

The V and J genes are TRBV12-3 or TRBV12-4 and TRBJ2-5; tentatively, D is TRBD1 (6 bases). This CDR3 spans 15 amino acids. Trimming stripped 2 bases from V and 5 bases from J, with 15 bases between. The CDR3 DNA is TGTGCCAGCAGTTTATTGCAGGGGATCTGGGAGACCCAGTACTTC. As protein: CASSLLQGIWETQYF.

This clonotype occurred a few times. The rearrangement links TRBV5-6 to TRBJ1-6; D gene uncertain. The CDR3 loop spans 15 amino acids. V lost 0 bases to trimming and J lost 7 bases, with 11 bases between them. The germline CDR1 and CDR2 sequences are SGHDT and YYEEEE. The CDR3 sequence is CASSLGATGNSPLHF. DNA of the CDR3: TGTGCCAGCAGCTTGGGTGCGACGGGGAATTCACCCCTCCACTTT.

The chain couples TRBV2 to TRBJ2-1, with 7 bases matching TRBD2. Looked up from germline, CDR1 is SNHLY and CDR2 is FYNNEI. CDR3 length: 15 residues. With V trimmed by 5 bases and J by 2 bases, 6 bases remained unmatched. The CDR3 coding sequence is TGTGCCAGCAGTCAACCCGGGGGGACCTACAATGAGCAGTTCTTC. Protein: CASSQPGGTYNEQFF.

This clonotype was observed a handful of times. The chain employs TRBV20-1 and TRBJ1-3; perhaps TRBD1 as D (5 bases). V lost 6 bases and J lost 0, with 15 bases in between. This CDR3 is built from 15 residues. The germline V gene has CDR1 DFQATT and CDR2 SNEGSKA (reference sequence). The CDR3 DNA is TGCAGTGCCCAACAAGACAGCCTCTCTGGAAACACCATATATTTT. Protein sequence: CSAQQDSLSGNTIYF.

This clonotype was counted between two and nine times. V usage is TRBV3-1 and J usage is TRBJ2-3, with 7 bases aligning to TRBD2. V trimming: 4 bases; J trimming: 0 bases; junction bases outside the gene matches: 4. The CDR3 totals 15 residues. Germline V CDR1 and CDR2: LGHDT, YNNKEL (reference sequence). As DNA, the CDR3 is TGTGCCAGCAGCCTCCTAGCGGACAGCACAGATACGCAGTATTTT. Translated, it gives CASSLLADSTDTQYF.